This entry lists 5 T cell receptor beta chains sequenced from one sample in a study of blood T cell repertoires in COVID-19. Data came from immunoSEQ multiplex PCR; TCRdb stores just in-frame clones and leaves some out. The table lists about 60,000 clones, approximately 79% of them singletons. Material: peripheral blood. The receptors were gathered from a woman between 70 and 85 years old with acute or convalescent COVID-19.

This chain connects TRBV24-1 to TRBJ2-5; 7 bases are shared with TRBD2. Per germline, CDR1 KGHDR and CDR2 SFDVKD. The CDR3 length is 14 residues. Losses at the gene ends were 5 bases for V and 1 base for J; bases not matched to a gene: 3. CDR3 coding DNA: TGTGCCACCAGTGGGGGGAGGGTCCAAGAGACCCAGTACTTC. It specifies CATSGGRVQETQYF.

The chain recombines TRBV6-2 or TRBV6-3 with TRBJ2-5; 8 nucleotides match TRBD2. V lost 5 bases, J lost 5 bases, and 4 bases stayed unmatched. The germline gives CDR1 MNHEY, CDR2 SVGEGT. This CDR3 contains 13 residues. The CDR3 coding sequence is TGTGCCAGCAGTGCGGGGGGCTGGGAGACCCAGTACTTC. Residues: CASSAGGWETQYF.

The V gene is TRBV10-3, the J gene TRBJ2-5, with 10 bases aligning to TRBD2. The CDR3 is made up of 14 amino acids. CDR1 is ENHRY, CDR2 SYGVKD, per germline. Losses at the gene ends were 6 bases for V and 4 bases for J; bases not matched to a gene: 5. CDR3 in amino acids: CAIRTSGAPETQYF. CDR3 nucleotide sequence: TGTGCCATCAGAACTAGCGGGGCACCAGAGACCCAGTACTTC.

This clone came up many times. The chain couples TRBV10-1 to TRBJ2-2; D is unclear. The V gene lost 5 bases and the J gene lost 2 bases, with 12 bases spanning the gap. CDR3 size: 15 residues. The V gene's germline CDR1 is WNHNN and CDR2 SYGVQD (reference sequence). The CDR3 nucleotides are TGCGCCAGCAGTACGGGTCACCTTAACACCGGGGAGCTGTTTTTT. This translates into CASSTGHLNTGELFF.

The V call is TRBV11-2, the J call TRBJ2-3; 15 bases fit TRBD2. CDR1 and CDR2 (germline): SGHAT, FQNNGV. This CDR3 contains 18 residues. The V and J ends lost 5 bases and 0 bases, in that order; junction bases with no gene match: 6. This chain's CDR3 is CASSRGLAGGPSTDTQYF. In DNA, the CDR3 is TGTGCCAGCAGCCGAGGACTAGCGGGGGGGCCTAGCACAGATACGCAGTATTTT. Full variable domain (missing parts from reference TRBV11-2 and TRBJ2-3): EAGVAQSPRYKIIEKRQSVAFWCNPISGHATLYWYQQILGQGPKLLIQFQNNGVVDDSQLPKDRFSAERLKGVDSTLKIQPAKLEDSAVYLCASSRGLAGGPSTDTQYFGPGTRLTVL.